This TCR beta chain was obtained from a study of T cells in Graves' hyperthyroidism and ophthalmopathy. Exclusion followed for patients with uncontrolled infection, other autoimmune disease, pregnancy or lactation. Diagnostic assessment was based on clinical symptoms, serum thyroxine and TRAb, thyroid ultrasound and orbital computed tomography. Fresh peripheral blood, roughly 9.3 ml, was the source of the PBMCs. RNA transcripts were the template for amplifying TCR beta CDR3 regions. TCR CDR3 underwent first-round RT-PCR with the HTBI primer set. TCRdb fed the multiplex PCR reads into MiXCR, producing one record per CDR3 protein. The profile shows 500,000 to 650,000 distinct CDR3 sequences, just under 20% of them singletons. V lost 2 bases to trimming and J lost 0 bases, with 2 bases between them. Per the germline V gene, CDR1 is MNHEY and CDR2 is SVGEGT. The CDR3 is 14 amino acids.

The gene calls are TRBV6-2 or TRBV6-3 and TRBJ1-6; D gene unclear. The sequencing sample was made of blood. This TCR was sampled from a man aged 35 to 55 with Graves' ophthalmopathy. The CDR3 reads CASSYNSYNSPLHF. CDR3 coding DNA: TGTGCCAGCAGTTACAACTCCTATAATTCACCCCTCCACTTT.